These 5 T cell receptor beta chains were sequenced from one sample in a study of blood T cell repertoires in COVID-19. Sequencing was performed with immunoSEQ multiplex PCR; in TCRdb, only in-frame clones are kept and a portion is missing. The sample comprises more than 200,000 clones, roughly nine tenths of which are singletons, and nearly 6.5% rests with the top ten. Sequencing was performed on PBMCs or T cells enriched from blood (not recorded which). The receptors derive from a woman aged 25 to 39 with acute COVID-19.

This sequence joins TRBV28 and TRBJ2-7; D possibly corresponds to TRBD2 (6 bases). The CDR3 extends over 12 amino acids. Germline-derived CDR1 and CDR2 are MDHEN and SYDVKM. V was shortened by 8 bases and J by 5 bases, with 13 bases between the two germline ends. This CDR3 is CASEAGFNEQYF. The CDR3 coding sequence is TGTGCCAGCGAGGCGGGGTTCAACGAGCAGTACTTC.

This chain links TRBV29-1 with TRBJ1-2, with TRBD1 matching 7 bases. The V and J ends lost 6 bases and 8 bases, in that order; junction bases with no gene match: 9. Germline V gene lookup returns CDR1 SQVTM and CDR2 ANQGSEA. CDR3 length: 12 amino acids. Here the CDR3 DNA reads TGCAGCGTCCCTCGGACAGGTTACGGCTACACCTTC. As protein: CSVPRTGYGYTF.

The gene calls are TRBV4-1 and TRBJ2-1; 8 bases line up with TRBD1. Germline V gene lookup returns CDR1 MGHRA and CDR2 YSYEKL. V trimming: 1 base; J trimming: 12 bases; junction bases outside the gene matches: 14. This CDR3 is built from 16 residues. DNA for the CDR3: TGCGCCAGCAGCCAAGCGCAGGGACAGGACAGATTGGGGCAGTTCTTC. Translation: CASSQAQGQDRLGQFF.

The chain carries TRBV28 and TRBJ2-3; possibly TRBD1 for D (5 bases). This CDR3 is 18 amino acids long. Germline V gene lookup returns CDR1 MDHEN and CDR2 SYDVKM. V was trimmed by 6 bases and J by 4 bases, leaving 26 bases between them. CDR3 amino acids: CASRPTVAGWLNADTQYF. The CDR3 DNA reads TGTGCCAGCAGGCCTACGGTGGCAGGGTGGTTGAATGCAGATACGCAGTATTTT. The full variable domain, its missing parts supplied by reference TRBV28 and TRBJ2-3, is DVKVTQSSRYLVKRTGEKVFLECVQDMDHENMFWYRQDPGLGLRLIYFSYDVKMKEKGDIPEGYSVSREKKERFSLILESASTNQTSMYLCASRPTVAGWLNADTQYFGPGTRLTVL.

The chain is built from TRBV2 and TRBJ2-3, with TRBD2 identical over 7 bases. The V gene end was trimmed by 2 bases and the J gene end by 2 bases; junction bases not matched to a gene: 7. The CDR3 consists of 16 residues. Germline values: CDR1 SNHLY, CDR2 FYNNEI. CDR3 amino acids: CASSERPSGFTDTQYF. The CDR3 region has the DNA TGTGCCAGCAGTGAAAGACCTAGCGGATTCACAGATACGCAGTATTTT.